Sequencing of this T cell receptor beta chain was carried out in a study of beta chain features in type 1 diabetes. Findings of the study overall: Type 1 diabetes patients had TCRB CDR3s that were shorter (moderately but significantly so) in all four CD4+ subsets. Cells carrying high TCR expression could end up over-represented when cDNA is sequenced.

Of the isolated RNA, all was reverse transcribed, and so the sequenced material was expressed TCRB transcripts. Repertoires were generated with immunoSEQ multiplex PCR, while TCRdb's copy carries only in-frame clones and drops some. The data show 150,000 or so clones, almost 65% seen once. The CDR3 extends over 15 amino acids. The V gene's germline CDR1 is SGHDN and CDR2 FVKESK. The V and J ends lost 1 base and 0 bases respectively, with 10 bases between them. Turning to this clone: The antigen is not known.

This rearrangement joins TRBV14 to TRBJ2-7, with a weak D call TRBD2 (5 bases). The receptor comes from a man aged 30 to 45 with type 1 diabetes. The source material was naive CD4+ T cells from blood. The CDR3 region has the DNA TGTGCCAGCAGCCAAGTAACGGGAAGCTCCTACGAGCAGTACTTC. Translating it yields CASSQVTGSSYEQYF.